This is a list of T cell receptor beta chains from one sample in a study of Ad26.COV2.S vaccination and SARS-CoV-2 variants. TCRdb's table, derived via immunoSEQ multiplex PCR, lists solely in-frame clones and lacks some. Found here are roughly 380,000 clones, more than 75% of them singletons; the top ten hold 3.6%. Source: peripheral blood, taken in a trial of Ad26.COV2.S vaccine versus placebo. These receptor sequences come from a person between 18 and 59 years old who received the Ad26.COV2.S COVID-19 vaccine or a placebo. The CDR3 runs from the conserved cysteine through the conserved F or W. D genes are given only for firm matches. Clone sizes are given selectively: once, few, many, or a class where the clone is expanded.

v_gene,d_gene,j_gene,abundance,CDR3nt,CDR3aa
TRBV20-1,-,TRBJ2-1,-,TGCAGTGCTAGTTCTACAGGGAGTGAGCAGTTCTTC,CSASSTGSEQFF
TRBV14,-,TRBJ1-2,-,TGTGCCAGCAGCCAACCCTATCCGCGGGACTATGGCTACACCTTC,CASSQPYPRDYGYTF
TRBV18,-,TRBJ2-4,-,TGTGCCAGCTCACCGCAGGGGGGTAGCAAAAACATTCAGTACTTC,CASSPQGGSKNIQYF
TRBV4-1,-,TRBJ1-2,-,TGCGCCAGCAGCCAAGGGGCAGGGAGGGACTATGGCTACACCTTC,CASSQGAGRDYGYTF
TRBV19,-,TRBJ2-2,once,TGTGCCAGTAGTCCCCGACAGCCGAGGGAGCTGTTTTTT,CASSPRQPRELFF
TRBV4-2,-,TRBJ1-2,few,TGTGCCAGCAGCCAAGATCAGGACAACTATGGCTACACCTTC,CASSQDQDNYGYTF
TRBV2,TRBD2,TRBJ2-1,-,TGTGCCAGCAGTGATCCAGGTACAAGCGGGGGAAGCTCCTACAATGAGCAGTTCTTC,CASSDPGTSGGSSYNEQFF
TRBV6-2/TRBV6-3,TRBD1,TRBJ2-3,-,TGTGCCAGCAGTCCGTTGGGACAGGGGACAGATACGCAGTATTTT,CASSPLGQGTDTQYF
TRBV4-1,TRBD2,TRBJ2-3,-,TGCGCCAGCAGCCAAGACGGACTAGCGGGCGTTACAGATACGCAGTATTTT,CASSQDGLAGVTDTQYF
TRBV9,-,TRBJ2-1,-,TGTGCCAGCAGCGTAGGGACAGTTAATGAGCAGTTCTTC,CASSVGTVNEQFF
TRBV6-5,-,TRBJ1-6,-,TGTGCCAGCCCTCGAGGGTGGAATTCACCCCTCCACTTT,CASPRGWNSPLHF
TRBV5-1,TRBD2,TRBJ2-7,few,TGCGCCAGCAGCTTTAGCGGGGGGCAAGCCTACGAGCAGTACTTC,CASSFSGGQAYEQYF
TRBV7-3,TRBD1,TRBJ1-1,-,TGTGCCAGCAGCGGACAGGGGCCCGGCACTGAAGCTTTCTTT,CASSGQGPGTEAFF
TRBV7-3,-,TRBJ2-1,-,TGTGCCAGCAGCTTCGGGGGACAGCAGTTCTTC,CASSFGGQQFF
TRBV19,-,TRBJ1-5,-,TGTGCCAGTAGCCCGGGAAAAGGCTCGGAGGGGCCCCAGCATTTT,CASSPGKGSEGPQHF
TRBV3-1/TRBV3-2,-,TRBJ1-1,-,TGTGCCAGCAGCCTATGGAATATAGACAGTGAAGCTTTCTTT,CASSLWNIDSEAFF
TRBV7-2,TRBD1,TRBJ1-5,-,TGTGCCAGCAGCTTAGGCGCCACCAGGGGGCGTAGCAATCAGCCCCAGCATTTT,CASSLGATRGRSNQPQHF
TRBV4-3,-,TRBJ2-6,-,TGCGCCAGCAGCCAAGATCATCTAGCTTCTGGGGCCAACGTCCTGACTTTC,CASSQDHLASGANVLTF
TRBV12-2,-,TRBJ1-3,-,TGTGCAAGTCGCTTGACAGGGATAGGAAACACCATATATTTT,CASRLTGIGNTIYF
TRBV3-1/TRBV3-2,TRBD1,TRBJ1-2,-,TGTGCCAGCAGCCCTCCGGGACAGGAAGCTAACTATGGCTACACCTTC,CASSPPGQEANYGYTF
TRBV4-2,TRBD2,TRBJ2-5,-,TGTGCCAGCAGCTCCCGAGCGGGGGAAGAGACCCAGTACTTC,CASSSRAGEETQYF
TRBV9,TRBD2,TRBJ2-1,-,TGTGCCAGCAGCGTAGAGGCTAGCGGGGGGTCCTACAATGAGCAGTTCTTC,CASSVEASGGSYNEQFF
TRBV4-1,-,TRBJ1-3,-,TGCGCCAGCAGCCCCGGAGGAAACACCATATATTTT,CASSPGGNTIYF
TRBV5-4,-,TRBJ2-5,once,TGTGCCAGCAGCTTGGCCGGAAGGGGCCGGGAGACCCAGTACTTC,CASSLAGRGRETQYF
TRBV19,TRBD1,TRBJ2-2,-,TGTGCCAGTAGTATGGCCCCCGGGACAGGGTTCACCGGGGAGCTGTTTTTT,CASSMAPGTGFTGELFF
TRBV28,TRBD1,TRBJ2-3,-,TGTGCCAGCAGTGGCGCCCTGGCAGGGGGCATGGGCACAGATACGCAGTATTTT,CASSGALAGGMGTDTQYF
TRBV27,-,TRBJ1-4,-,TGTGCCAGCAGACCGGGGAGCGACGCAACTAATGAAAAACTGTTTTTT,CASRPGSDATNEKLFF
TRBV6-2/TRBV6-3,TRBD2,TRBJ2-3,once,TGTGCCAGCAGTTACTCAGTCAACCGGGGGGCAGATACGCAGTATTTT,CASSYSVNRGADTQYF
TRBV27,TRBD1,TRBJ2-2,-,TGTGCCAGCAAGGGACAGGGTTTCACCGGGGAGCTGTTTTTT,CASKGQGFTGELFF
TRBV13,-,TRBJ2-5,-,TGTGCCAGCAGCTTAGAGGCGACCCAGTACTTC,CASSLEATQYF
TRBV18,-,TRBJ1-2,-,TGTGCCAGCTCACCGTCGGGAAGGGCCTATGGCTACACCTTC,CASSPSGRAYGYTF
TRBV29-1,TRBD1,TRBJ2-7,-,TGCAGCGTTGAAGATCTTAGGGACAGGGGGCTCTACGAGCAGTACTTC,CSVEDLRDRGLYEQYF
TRBV5-1,TRBD2,TRBJ2-2,-,TGCGCCAGCAGCAATAGCGGGGGCCTTACCGGGGAGCTGTTTTTT,CASSNSGGLTGELFF
TRBV9,-,TRBJ2-5,-,TGTGCCAGCAGCCCCAATTCAGGGAGCCTACAAGAGACCCAGTACTTC,CASSPNSGSLQETQYF
TRBV19,-,TRBJ2-5,-,TGTGCCAGTAGTATAGCGGAGGCGGGGGCTCAAGAGACCCAGTACTTC,CASSIAEAGAQETQYF
TRBV25-1,TRBD1,TRBJ2-1,-,TGTGCCAGCAGTGGTATCCGGGGACAGGGTAAAAACAATGAGCAGTTCTTC,CASSGIRGQGKNNEQFF
TRBV10-2,-,TRBJ1-2,-,TGCGCCAGCAGTGAGGGAACGACGGCGTATGGCTACACCTTC,CASSEGTTAYGYTF
TRBV5-1,TRBD1,TRBJ2-1,-,TGCGCCAGCAGGTCCGGGACAGGCTCCTACAATGAGCAGTTCTTC,CASRSGTGSYNEQFF
TRBV9,-,TRBJ1-2,-,TGTGCCAGCAGCGTACGGGGGACCGCTTTCGGCTACACCTTC,CASSVRGTAFGYTF
TRBV5-6,-,TRBJ1-1,-,TGTGCCAGCAGCTCGCCTGACGCCATGAACACTGAAGCTTTCTTT,CASSSPDAMNTEAFF
TRBV29-1,-,TRBJ1-3,-,TGCAGCGTTGAAGACGGCTACTCTGGAAACACCATATATTTT,CSVEDGYSGNTIYF
TRBV6-2/TRBV6-3,-,TRBJ1-1,-,TGTGCCAGCAGTTACGAGGCGGACAGCATGAACACTGAAGCTTTCTTT,CASSYEADSMNTEAFF
TRBV30,-,TRBJ1-6,few,TGTGCCTGGAGTGTAGAACCCGGCGCCCTCCACTTT,CAWSVEPGALHF
TRBV5-1,-,TRBJ2-3,-,TGCGCCAGCAGCCTCACCTCCCCCCGGGTGGGAGATACGCAGTATTTT,CASSLTSPRVGDTQYF
TRBV2,TRBD1,TRBJ2-1,-,TGTGCCAGCAGCCCGCACAGGGGGCCCCGACGGGATGAGCAGTTCTTC,CASSPHRGPRRDEQFF
TRBV28,TRBD2,TRBJ2-4,-,TGTGCCAGCAGTTTTGCCCGGGGGGGAGCCAAAAACATTCAGTACTTC,CASSFARGGAKNIQYF
TRBV7-9,-,TRBJ2-7,-,TGTGCCAGCAGCTCAGCTAATTACGAGCAGTACTTC,CASSSANYEQYF
TRBV7-2,-,TRBJ2-1,-,TGTGCCAGCAGCTTACCGGGACAGCAGTTCTTC,CASSLPGQQFF
TRBV5-4,TRBD1,TRBJ1-1,-,TGTGCCAGCAGCTCGGGGCGTACAGGGGCTAGCAACACTGAAGCTTTCTTT,CASSSGRTGASNTEAFF
TRBV21-1,-,TRBJ1-5,-,TGTGCCAGCAGCGGCGGGAAGGCAAGCCTTTATAGCAATCAGCCCCAGCATTTT,CASSGGKASLYSNQPQHF
TRBV5-3,-,TRBJ1-3,-,TGTGCCAGAAGCTTGGCCCGCTCTGGAAACACCATATATTTT,CARSLARSGNTIYF
TRBV3-1/TRBV3-2,TRBD2,TRBJ2-2,-,TGTGCCAGCAGCCCGCGCCGCGGGGGGGCTGTCGCCGGGGAGCTGTTTTTT,CASSPRRGGAVAGELFF
TRBV5-1,TRBD1,TRBJ2-7,-,TGCGCCAGCAGCAAGGGGACAGGGGACTACGAGCAGTACTTC,CASSKGTGDYEQYF
TRBV5-1,-,TRBJ2-7,-,TGCGCCAGCAGCGTAGGGGCGGGGGACACCTACGAGCAGTACTTC,CASSVGAGDTYEQYF
TRBV18,-,TRBJ2-4,-,TGTGCCAGCTCACCGGTTGAAAGGACCAAAAACATTCAGTACTTC,CASSPVERTKNIQYF
TRBV7-3,-,TRBJ2-2,once,TGTGCCAGCAGCTACAAGAAGAACACCGGGGAGCTGTTTTTT,CASSYKKNTGELFF
TRBV9,TRBD1,TRBJ1-2,few,TGTGCCAGCAGCGTAACAGGGGATGGCTACACCTTC,CASSVTGDGYTF